The 23 T cell receptor beta chains listed next were all sequenced from one sample in a study of shared T cell receptors in the human thymus. Generated by immunoSEQ multiplex PCR, the TCRdb table keeps only in-frame clones and is missing some. The sample holds about 730,000 clones, 80% to 90% seen once. The sample was also reused in another study, on human thymus T cells.

The sample comprised thymocytes. The receptors derive from a girl less than two years old with a congenital heart defect.

The chain has TRBV11-2 and TRBJ2-5, with 9 bases identical to TRBD1. The J call could be wrong; TRBJ2-7 is a better fit for the DNA end. The CDR3 loop spans 17 amino acids. Germline V gives CDR1 SGHAT, CDR2 FQNNGV. The CDR3 loop is CASSLDRADRGTYEQYF. The CDR3 bases are TGTGCCAGCAGCTTAGATCGGGCGGACAGGGGAACCTACGAGCAGTACTTC.

J is TRBJ1-2 and V is TRBV7-9; 7 bases are shared with TRBD1. CDR1 SEHNR and CDR2 FQNEAQ come from the germline V gene (reference sequence). The CDR3 consists of 15 residues. J gave up 4 bases and V 1 base, and 6 bases lay outside the gene matches. CDR3 sequence reads: CASSLGAGGGYGYTF. The CDR3 nucleotides read TGTGCCAGCAGCTTAGGGGCAGGGGGAGGCTATGGCTACACCTTC.

The V and J genes are TRBV7-8 and TRBJ2-4; D is unresolved. CDR1 is SGHVS and CDR2 is FQNEAQ in the germline V gene. With 5 bases removed from V and 2 bases from J, the gap between germline ends came to 13 bases. The CDR3 length is 15 residues. The CDR3 DNA reads TGTGCCAGCAGCCCTCTGGCCTGGTCCAAAAACATTCAGTACTTC. It specifies CASSPLAWSKNIQYF.

The genes are TRBV6-5 and TRBJ1-2; 7 nucleotides line up with TRBD1. Germline CDR1 MNHEY, CDR2 SVGAGI. Losses at the gene ends were 6 bases for V and 4 bases for J; bases not matched to a gene: 14. The CDR3 totals 16 residues. The CDR3 sequence is CASSYGQAGFGYGYTF. The CDR3 DNA sequence: TGTGCCAGCAGCTACGGACAGGCGGGGTTCGGCTATGGCTACACCTTC.

This chain links TRBV6-5 with TRBJ1-5; TRBD1 might be the D (6 bases). The CDR3 contains 15 residues. Germline V gene lookup returns CDR1 MNHEY and CDR2 SVGAGI. Trimming shortened V by 5 bases and J by 0 bases, and 11 bases separated the two germline ends. The DNA of the CDR3 is TGTGCCAGCAGTCAACAACAGGGTAGCAATCAGCCCCAGCATTTT. As protein: CASSQQQGSNQPQHF.

The gene calls are TRBV11-2 and TRBJ1-1, with D uncertain. Germline V CDR1 and CDR2: SGHAT, FQNNGV. The V gene lost 0 bases and the J gene lost 0 bases, with 5 bases spanning the gap. This CDR3 is 14 amino acids long. The CDR3 sequence: CASSLDRVNTEAFF. CDR3 sequence (DNA): TGTGCCAGCAGCTTAGATCGGGTGAACACTGAAGCTTTCTTT. Supplemented by reference TRBV11-2 and TRBJ1-1, the full variable domain reads EAGVAQSPRYKIIEKRQSVAFWCNPISGHATLYWYQQILGQGPKLLIQFQNNGVVDDSQLPKDRFSAERLKGVDSTLKIQPAKLEDSAVYLCASSLDRVNTEAFFGQGTRLTVV.

This chain uses TRBV5-1 with TRBJ2-1, with D unclear. The V end was cut by 4 bases, the J end by 9 bases, with 17 bases between. From germline, CDR1 is SGHRS and CDR2 YFSETQ. The CDR3 covers 14 residues. The CDR3 nucleotides read TGCGCCAGCAGCCCTCCGGGTAGCCATGGTGAGCAGTTCTTC. This codes for CASSPPGSHGEQFF. The full variable domain, completed using reference TRBV5-1 and TRBJ2-1, is KAGVTQTPRYLIKTRGQQVTLSCSPISGHRSVSWYQQTPGQGLQFLFEYFSETQRNKGNFPGRFSGRQFSNSRSEMNVSTLELGDSALYLCASSPPGSHGEQFFGPGTRLTVL.

The J gene is TRBJ1-4, the V gene TRBV19, with 9 bases fitting TRBD1. This CDR3 comprises 15 residues. Unmatched junction bases numbered 9, after V lost 6 bases and J lost 7 bases. CDR1 and CDR2 (germline): LNHDA, SQIVND (reference sequence). For the CDR3, the DNA is TGTGCCAGTAGAGAACAAGGACAGGGGAGTGAAAAACTGTTTTTT. Its protein is CASREQGQGSEKLFF. The variable domain in full, completed from reference TRBV19 and TRBJ1-4, reads DGGITQSPKYLFRKEGQNVTLSCEQNLNHDAMYWYRQDPGQGLRLIYYSQIVNDFQKGDIAEGYSVSREKKESFPLTVTSAQKNPTAFYLCASREQGQGSEKLFFGSGTQLSVL.

The rearrangement uses TRBV7-8 and TRBJ1-6; D not certain. The CDR3 loop spans 16 amino acids. Germline V lookup: CDR1 SGHVS, CDR2 FQNEAQ. Trimming stripped 3 bases from V and 3 bases from J, with 12 bases between. The CDR3 region is CASSLAGEGYNSPLHF. The DNA of the CDR3 is TGTGCCAGCAGCTTGGCGGGTGAGGGCTATAATTCACCCCTCCACTTT.

In its sample, this clone was seen a few times. The chain carries TRBV14 and TRBJ2-5; 8 positions match TRBD1. Trimming removed 0 bases from V and 7 bases from J; junction bases left unmatched: 7. Looked up from germline, CDR1 is SGHDN and CDR2 is FVKESK. The CDR3 spans 15 residues. The CDR3 region is CASSQDRGPRATQYF. The CDR3 DNA is TGTGCCAGCAGCCAAGACAGGGGGCCTCGTGCGACCCAGTACTTC.

This rearrangement joins TRBV7-3 to TRBJ1-2; weak D call: TRBD1 (5 bases). Germline V lookup: CDR1 SGHTA, CDR2 FQGTGA. The V and J ends lost 7 bases and 0 bases respectively, with 15 bases between them. The CDR3 is 15 residues long. CDR3 amino acids: CASTFRVDTNYGYTF. The DNA of the CDR3 is TGTGCCAGCACTTTCAGGGTAGACACTAACTATGGCTACACCTTC.

The chain combines TRBV9 with TRBJ2-7, with D possibly being TRBD2 (5 bases). CDR3 length: 15 amino acids. CDR1 and CDR2 from the germline V gene are SGDLS and YYNGEE. Deletions cut 4 bases from V and 3 bases from J, with 17 bases between. This CDR3 reads CASSPGKVRGYEQYF. CDR3 DNA: TGTGCCAGCAGCCCCGGGAAGGTAAGAGGCTACGAGCAGTACTTC.

The chain carries TRBV7-8 and TRBJ2-1; 9 positions match TRBD2. CDR3 length: 17 residues. The germline V gene encodes CDR1 SGHVS and CDR2 FQNEAQ. V gave up 1 base and J gave up 0 bases; unmatched junction bases: 4. The CDR3 bases are TGTGCCAGCAGCTTAGGCGGGGGGGCGAGCTCCTACAATGAGCAGTTCTTC. Translation gives CASSLGGGASSYNEQFF.

This chain uses TRBV4-1 with TRBJ1-2; TRBD1 is a possible D gene (6 bases). The CDR3 spans 18 residues. Trimming removed 1 base from V and 9 bases from J, with 27 bases in between. Germline lookup yields CDR1 MGHRA and CDR2 YSYEKL. The CDR3 bases are TGCGCCAGCAGCCAAGGGACAGCGGACTTAGGGGGAACTATCAGCTACACCTTC. This encodes CASSQGTADLGGTISYTF.

The chain is built from TRBV19 and TRBJ1-5; 7 positions agree with TRBD1. Germline V gives CDR1 LNHDA, CDR2 SQIVND (reference sequence). V trimming: 6 bases; J trimming: 0 bases; junction bases outside the gene matches: 8. The CDR3 contains 16 residues. CDR3 sequence reads: CASSRKDRYSNQPQHF. The CDR3 DNA is TGTGCCAGTAGCCGAAAGGACAGGTATAGCAATCAGCCCCAGCATTTT.

This chain links TRBV19 with TRBJ1-2, with 8 bases aligning to TRBD1. V lost 8 bases, J lost 7 bases, and 6 bases stayed unmatched. The CDR3 runs to 12 residues. The V gene's germline CDR1 is LNHDA and CDR2 SQIVND (reference sequence). CDR3: CASCQGASGYTF. For the CDR3, the DNA is TGTGCCAGTTGCCAGGGGGCTAGTGGCTACACCTTC. Variable domain in full (rest from reference TRBV19 and TRBJ1-2): DGGITQSPKYLFRKEGQNVTLSCEQNLNHDAMYWYRQDPGQGLRLIYYSQIVNDFQKGDIAEGYSVSREKKESFPLTVTSAQKNPTAFYLCASCQGASGYTFGSGTRLTVV.

The chain has TRBV12-5 and TRBJ1-4; 7 bases match TRBD1. The CDR3 is 24 residues long. V lost 5 bases to trimming and J lost 0 bases; unmatched junction nucleotides: 30. Germline CDR1 reads LGHNT; CDR2 reads FRNRAP. The CDR3 region has the DNA TGTGCTAGTGGTCCCCTAACAGGGGAGGCAGAATTTGAGGGGAATCATGCAACTAATGAAAAACTGTTTTTT. This sequence encodes CASGPLTGEAEFEGNHATNEKLFF.

The genes are TRBV5-4 and TRBJ2-5; possibly TRBD2 for D (5 bases). The CDR3 runs to 15 residues. In germline, CDR1 is SGHNT, CDR2 YYREEE (reference sequence). V was trimmed by 0 bases and J by 11 bases, leaving 20 bases between them. CDR3 sequence reads: CASSLVPVRTGEQYF. For the CDR3, the DNA is TGTGCCAGCAGCTTGGTTCCAGTCCGGACTGGGGAGCAGTACTTC.

This clone was seen just once. V is TRBV4-1 and J is TRBJ1-3; D gene uncertain. Germline CDR1 and CDR2: MGHRA and YSYEKL. With 0 bases removed from V and 0 bases from J, the gap between germline ends came to 9 bases. There are 16 residues in the CDR3. In DNA form, the CDR3 reads TGCGCCAGCAGCCAAGAATGGCAGTCCTCTGGAAACACCATATATTTT. Its translation: CASSQEWQSSGNTIYF.

V usage is TRBV4-1 and J usage is TRBJ2-7; tentatively, D is TRBD2 (6 bases). This CDR3 region has 16 residues. The germline V and J ends were trimmed by 1 base and 4 bases, with 17 bases remaining between them. Germline values: CDR1 MGHRA, CDR2 YSYEKL. Here the CDR3 DNA reads TGCGCCAGCAGCCAAGCCTACAGCGTACGGGGGTACGAGCAGTACTTC. Its protein product is CASSQAYSVRGYEQYF.

This clone was counted a single time. V usage is TRBV19 and J usage is TRBJ1-3, with 9 bases aligning to TRBD1. The CDR3 totals 16 residues. The V segment lost 1 base and the J segment 2 bases; nucleotides outside the gene matches: 3. Germline V gene lookup returns CDR1 LNHDA and CDR2 SQIVND (reference sequence). CDR3 in DNA: TGTGCCAGTAGTATAGGGGACAGGGCCCCTGGAAACACCATATATTTT. Protein sequence: CASSIGDRAPGNTIYF.

The rearrangement uses TRBV10-2 and TRBJ2-1; a possible D gene is TRBD1 (5 bases). Trimming stripped 7 bases from V and 1 base from J, with 8 bases between. Germline CDR1 and CDR2: WSHSY and SAAADI. This CDR3 spans 13 amino acids. The CDR3 DNA reads as TGCGCCAGCAAGGGGTGGTCCTACAATGAGCAGTTCTTC. Amino acids: CASKGWSYNEQFF.

J is TRBJ1-2 and V is TRBV11-2; D unclear. CDR3 length: 13 amino acids. The germline gives CDR1 SGHAT, CDR2 FQNNGV. Trimming removed 4 bases from V and 2 bases from J, with 8 bases in between. DNA for the CDR3: TGTGCCAGCAGCTCCACACCGAACTATGGCTACACCTTC. It translates to CASSSTPNYGYTF.